Sequencing of this TCR beta chain was carried out in a study of OX40 agonist ivuxolimab in advanced cancers. Study conclusions and caveats: CD4+ T cells averaged fewer expanded clones than CD8+ T cells.

Repertoires were generated with immunoSEQ multiplex PCR, while TCRdb's copy carries only in-frame clones and drops some. Of under 20,000 clones listed, approximately 77% were seen once; the top ten hold about 19%. On this clone itself: The target antigen is unknown.

The CDR3 runs 15 residues. Trimming took 1 base from V and 5 from J; bases not matched to a gene: 4. Germline V gene sequence: CDR1 LGHNA, CDR2 YSLEER. This sequence joins TRBV4-3 and TRBJ2-1, with 8 bases lining up with TRBD2. The sequence was collected from an adult with an advanced solid tumor such as melanoma, head and neck, liver or kidney cancer. The source material was CD4+ or CD8+ T cells sorted from blood, sampled in a trial of the OX40 agonist ivuxolimab. The CDR3 DNA reads TGCGCCAGCAGCCAAGCGGGCGGGGGGAACAATGAGCAGTTCTTC. Protein: CASSQAGGGNNEQFF.